This section outlines one TCR beta chain sequence together with its context. This record belongs to a study of blood T cell repertoires in COVID-19. About the research overall: T cells, B-cell-depleted T cells, or PBMCs provided the cDNA or gDNA that served as material.

How the authors handled the data: Amplified reference gene primers provided the basis for estimating nucleated cell counts. Profiled with immunoSEQ multiplex PCR; TCRdb holds only in-frame clones, not every one. The DNA was the basis for D and trimming; V, J and clone size are from that table. The data contain approximately 53,000 clones, more than 85% of them singletons. CDR3 size: 14 residues. Between the trimmed V and J ends, which lost 0 bases and 8 bases, there was a span of 12 bases. The germline V gene encodes CDR1 SGHRS and CDR2 YFSETQ. The chain uses TRBV5-1 and TRBJ2-4; a weak D match, TRBD1 (6 bases). The sample taken for sequencing was peripheral blood. This receptor was taken from a woman older than 75 with acute or convalescent COVID-19. The CDR3 sequence is CASSLEQGMDIQYF. CDR3 in DNA: TGCGCCAGCAGCTTGGAGCAGGGGATGGACATTCAGTACTTC. Based on the CDR3 plus reference TRBV5-1 and TRBJ2-4, the full variable domain is KAGVTQTPRYLIKTRGQQVTLSCSPISGHRSVSWYQQTPGQGLQFLFEYFSETQRNKGNFPGRFSGRQFSNSRSEMNVSTLELGDSALYLCASSLEQGMDIQYFGAGTRLSVL.